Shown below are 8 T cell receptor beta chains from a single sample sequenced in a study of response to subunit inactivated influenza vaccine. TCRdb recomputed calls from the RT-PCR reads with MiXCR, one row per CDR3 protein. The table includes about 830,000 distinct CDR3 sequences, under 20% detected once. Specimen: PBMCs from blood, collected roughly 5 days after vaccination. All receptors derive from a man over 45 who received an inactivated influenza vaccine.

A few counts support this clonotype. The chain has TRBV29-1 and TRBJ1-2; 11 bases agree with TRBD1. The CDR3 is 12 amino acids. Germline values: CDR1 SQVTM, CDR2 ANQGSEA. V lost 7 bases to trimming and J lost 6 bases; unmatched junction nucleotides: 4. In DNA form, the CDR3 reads TGCAGCGCAAGGACAGGGGGCGATGGCTACACCTTC. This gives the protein CSARTGGDGYTF. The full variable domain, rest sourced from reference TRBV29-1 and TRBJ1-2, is SAVISQKPSRDICQRGTSLTIQCQVDSQVTMMFWYRQQPGQSLTLIATANQGSEATYESGFVIDKFPISRPNLTFSTLTVSNMSPEDSSIYLCSARTGGDGYTFGSGTRLTVV.

Here the CDR3 DNA reads TGTGCCAGCAGCGCAACCGGGACTAGCGGGAGCGGCACAGATACGCAGTATTTT. This sequence encodes CASSATGTSGSGTDTQYF. This rearrangement joins TRBV9 to TRBJ2-3, with 14 bases lining up with TRBD2. CDR1 is SGDLS and CDR2 is YYNGEE in the germline V gene. This CDR3 is built from 18 residues. The V gene end was trimmed by 3 bases and the J gene end by 1 base; junction bases not matched to a gene: 7.

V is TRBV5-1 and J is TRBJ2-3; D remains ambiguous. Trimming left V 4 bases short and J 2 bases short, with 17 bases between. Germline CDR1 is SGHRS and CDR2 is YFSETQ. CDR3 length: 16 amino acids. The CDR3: CASSPTSSGPTDTQYF. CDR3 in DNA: TGCGCCAGCAGCCCGACCTCTAGTGGTCCCACAGATACGCAGTATTTT.

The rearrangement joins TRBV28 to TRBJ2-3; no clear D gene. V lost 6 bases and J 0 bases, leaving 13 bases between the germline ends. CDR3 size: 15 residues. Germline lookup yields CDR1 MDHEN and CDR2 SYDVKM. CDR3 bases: TGTGCCAGCAGCCCACCCGGTCCTAGCACAGATACGCAGTATTTT. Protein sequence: CASSPPGPSTDTQYF.

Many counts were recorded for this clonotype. CDR3 sequence: CASSLDPTSGGAGVDTQYF. The CDR3 DNA is TGTGCCAGCAGCTTAGATCCGACTAGCGGGGGGGCCGGGGTAGATACGCAGTATTTT. The V call is TRBV11-2, the J call TRBJ2-3; 14 bases line up with TRBD2. The CDR3 has 19 amino acids. The germline V gene has CDR1 SGHAT and CDR2 FQNNGV. The trim removed 0 bases at V and 5 bases at J, leaving 10 bases unmatched.

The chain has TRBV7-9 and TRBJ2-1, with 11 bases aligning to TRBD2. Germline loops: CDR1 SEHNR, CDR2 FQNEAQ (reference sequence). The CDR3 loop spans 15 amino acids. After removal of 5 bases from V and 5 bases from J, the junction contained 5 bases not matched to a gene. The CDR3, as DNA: TGTGCCAGCAGCCTACTAGCGGGGGCCGACAATGAGCAGTTCTTC. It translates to CASSLLAGADNEQFF.

DNA for the CDR3: TGCAGCGTGGGGAGAGGAGATGAAAAACTGTTTTTT. This gives the protein CSVGRGDEKLFF. V and J are TRBV29-1 and TRBJ1-4, with no clear D. The CDR3 runs 12 residues. Germline values: CDR1 SQVTM, CDR2 ANQGSEA. V was pared by 6 bases and J by 6 bases, with 11 bases between.

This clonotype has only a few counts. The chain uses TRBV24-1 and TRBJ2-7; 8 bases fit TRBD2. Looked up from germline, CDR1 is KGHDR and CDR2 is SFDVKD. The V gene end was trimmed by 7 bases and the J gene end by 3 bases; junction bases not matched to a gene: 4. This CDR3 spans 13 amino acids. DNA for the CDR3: TGTGCCACCAGCGCCGGGACTAGCTACGAGCAGTACTTC. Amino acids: CATSAGTSYEQYF.